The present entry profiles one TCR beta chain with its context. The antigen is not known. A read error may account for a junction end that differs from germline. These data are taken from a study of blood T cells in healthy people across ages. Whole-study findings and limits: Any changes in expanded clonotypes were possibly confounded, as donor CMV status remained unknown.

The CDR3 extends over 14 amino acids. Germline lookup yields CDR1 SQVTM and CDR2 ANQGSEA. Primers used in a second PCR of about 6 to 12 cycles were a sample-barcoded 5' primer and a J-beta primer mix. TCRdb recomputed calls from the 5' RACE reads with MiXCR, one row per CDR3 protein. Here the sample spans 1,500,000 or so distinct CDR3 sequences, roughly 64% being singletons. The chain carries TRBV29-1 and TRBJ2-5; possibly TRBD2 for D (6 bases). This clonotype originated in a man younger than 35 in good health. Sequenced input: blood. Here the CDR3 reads CSAPDGLHNNEQYF. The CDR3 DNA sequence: TGCAGCGCTCCCGACGGACTACATAACAATGAGCAGTACTTT. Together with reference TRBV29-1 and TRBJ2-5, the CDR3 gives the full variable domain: SAVISQKPSRDICQRGTSLTIQCQVDSQVTMMFWYRQQPGQSLTLIATANQGSEATYESGFVIDKFPISRPNLTFSTLTVSNMSPEDSSIYLCSAPDGLHNNEQYFGPGTRLLVL.